This TCR beta chain was sequenced during a study of OX40 agonist ivuxolimab in advanced cancers. The CDR3 loop spans 17 amino acids. Method: immunoSEQ multiplex PCR; TCRdb's copy keeps in-frame clones and lacks some. The sample includes roughly 80,000 clones, around 84% of them seen just once. This sequence originates from an adult with an advanced solid tumor such as melanoma, head and neck, liver or kidney cancer. The specimen was CD4+ or CD8+ T cells sorted from blood, collected in a trial of the OX40 agonist ivuxolimab. The chain uses TRBV21-1 and TRBJ2-1; the DNA was not compared with TRBD2, the D call given in the table. TRBV21-1 is labeled a pseudogene. The CDR3: CASSKAPSGAPPWRQFF. As DNA, the CDR3 is TGTGCCAGCAGCAAAGCTCCTAGCGGAGCCCCCCCGTGGCGGCAGTTCTTC.